This T cell receptor beta chain was identified in a study of neoadjuvant anti-PD-1 for oral cavity cancer. Here immunoSEQ multiplex PCR was the method, and the copy in TCRdb shows in-frame clones only, minus some. Of around 12,000 clones in the sample, about three fifths were seen once. General observations from the study: Treg/Th17 ratio rose with pretreatment blood and fell with post-treatment tumor TCRbeta clonality.

As for this clone: The antigen is undetermined.

The patients had HPV-negative, locally advanced oral cavity squamous cell carcinoma. The TCR comes from a person aged 35-80 years with oral cavity squamous cell carcinoma. This material consisted of PBMCs, taken before nivolumab (anti-PD-1) treatment.

This CDR3 is CASSDTGGSDTQYF. The CDR3 DNA reads as TGTGCCAGCAGTGACACAGGGGGATCAGATACGCAGTATTTT. The chain links TRBV6-4 to TRBJ2-3; 8 bases fit TRBD1. The germline gives CDR1 MRHNA, CDR2 SNTAGT. The length of the CDR3 is 14 residues. Germline trimming cut 2 bases from V and 4 bases from J; bases unmatched to any gene: 2.